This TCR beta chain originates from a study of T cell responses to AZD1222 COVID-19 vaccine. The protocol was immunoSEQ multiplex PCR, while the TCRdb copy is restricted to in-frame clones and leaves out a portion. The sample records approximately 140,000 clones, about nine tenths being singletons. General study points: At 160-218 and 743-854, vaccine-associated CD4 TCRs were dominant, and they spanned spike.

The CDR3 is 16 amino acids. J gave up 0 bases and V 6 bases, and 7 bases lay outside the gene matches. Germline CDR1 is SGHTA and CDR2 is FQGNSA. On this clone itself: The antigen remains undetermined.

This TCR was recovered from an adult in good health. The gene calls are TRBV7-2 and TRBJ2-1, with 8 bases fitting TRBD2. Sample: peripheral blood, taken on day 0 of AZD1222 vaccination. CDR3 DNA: TGTGCCAGCAGTTACGGCGGGGGGCGCTCCTACAATGAGCAGTTCTTC. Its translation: CASSYGGGRSYNEQFF.